The next 16 T cell receptor beta chains were all read from a single sample in a study of Graves' ophthalmopathy and Graves' hyperthyroidism. The sequenced template was RNA, covering the TCR beta CDR3 region. Second-round multiplex PCR came after first-round RT-PCR with HTBI primers. TCRdb reanalysed the multiplex PCR reads using MiXCR and keeps one entry per CDR3 protein. The sample shows over 150,000 distinct CDR3 sequences, 30% to 45% of them seen only once. The material sequenced was peripheral blood. The receptors here all came from a woman aged 40 to 55 with Graves' ophthalmopathy.

This clonotype was recorded at least ten times. The rearrangement uses TRBV27 and TRBJ1-1; 10 bases line up with TRBD1. This CDR3 has 15 amino acids. CDR1 and CDR2 (germline): MNHEY, SMNVEV (reference sequence). With V trimmed by 1 base and J by 4 bases, 3 bases remained unmatched. The chain's CDR3 is CASSLFGTGATEAFF. CDR3 nucleotide sequence: TGTGCCAGCAGTTTATTCGGGACAGGGGCCACTGAAGCTTTCTTT.

This clonotype was counted many times. The chain combines TRBV5-1 with TRBJ1-5; a weak D match, TRBD1 (5 bases). The CDR3 extends over 13 amino acids. Germline V lookup: CDR1 SGHRS, CDR2 YFSETQ. V shed 4 bases and J shed 4 bases, with 9 bases lying between them. The CDR3 bases are TGCGCCAGCAGCCATGACAGTAATCAGCCCCAGCATTTT. Its protein product is CASSHDSNQPQHF. The full variable domain, its missing parts supplied by reference TRBV5-1 and TRBJ1-5, is KAGVTQTPRYLIKTRGQQVTLSCSPISGHRSVSWYQQTPGQGLQFLFEYFSETQRNKGNFPGRFSGRQFSNSRSEMNVSTLELGDSALYLCASSHDSNQPQHFGDGTRLSIL.

This clonotype is medium-sized (0.01 to 0.1%) within its sample. The chain recombines TRBV7-2 with TRBJ1-1; no clear D. The V gene lost 1 base and the J gene lost 1 base, with 4 bases spanning the gap. Per the germline V gene, CDR1 is SGHTA and CDR2 is FQGNSA. The CDR3 sequence is 13 residues long. The CDR3 DNA sequence: TGTGCCAGCAGCTTAGGGAGGAACACTGAAGCTTTCTTT. This translates into CASSLGRNTEAFF. Combining the CDR3 with reference TRBV7-2 and TRBJ1-1 gives the whole variable domain GAGVSQSPSNKVTEKGKDVELRCDPISGHTALYWYRQSLGQGLEFLIYFQGNSAPDKSGLPSDRFSAERTGGSVSTLTIQRTQQEDSAVYLCASSLGRNTEAFFGQGTRLTVV.

This clonotype was seen repeatedly, ten times or more. V gene TRBV28 combines with J gene TRBJ2-7, with D uncertain. CDR1 is MDHEN and CDR2 is SYDVKM in the germline V gene. V was pared by 3 bases and J by 0 bases, with 15 bases between. The CDR3 consists of 16 residues. The CDR3 DNA sequence: TGTGCCAGCAGTTTTTCTCTCCAGTTGAGCTCCTACGAGCAGTACTTC. Amino acid sequence: CASSFSLQLSSYEQYF.

The chain has TRBV12-3 or TRBV12-4 and TRBJ2-5; D uncertain. The CDR3 is 13 amino acids. V was trimmed by 4 bases and J by 0 bases, leaving 6 bases between them. As DNA, the CDR3 is TGTGCCAGCAGTTGGACCCACCAAGAGACCCAGTACTTC. This gives the protein CASSWTHQETQYF.

This clonotype was picked up many times. The V gene is TRBV12-3 or TRBV12-4, the J gene TRBJ1-5; the D is unclear. Trimming stripped 2 bases from V and 4 bases from J, with 0 bases between. The length of the CDR3 is 11 residues. The CDR3 sequence: CASSLNQPQHF. The CDR3 bases are TGTGCCAGCAGTTTAAATCAGCCCCAGCATTTT.

The chain recombines TRBV12-3 or TRBV12-4 with TRBJ2-2; 8 bases agree with TRBD1. The V segment lost 5 bases and the J segment 0 bases; nucleotides outside the gene matches: 5. This CDR3 is 16 amino acids long. The CDR3 sequence: CASSPGQGTNTGELFF. Here the CDR3 DNA reads TGTGCCAGCAGTCCCGGACAGGGCACGAACACCGGGGAGCTGTTTTTT.

This clonotype was seen many times. This sequence joins TRBV7-6 and TRBJ1-1; 8 bases align to TRBD1. This CDR3 has 13 amino acids. J was trimmed by 11 bases and V by 2 bases; bases with no gene match: 7. Per the germline V gene, CDR1 is SGHVS and CDR2 is FNYEAQ. The CDR3 region is CASSLTGQGWAFF. In nucleotides, the CDR3 is TGTGCCAGCAGCTTAACCGGACAGGGTTGGGCTTTCTTT. Looking up the rest from reference TRBV7-6 and TRBJ1-1 gives the full variable domain: GAGVSQSPRYKVTKRGQDVALRCDPISGHVSLYWYRQALGQGPEFLTYFNYEAQQDKSGLPNDRFSAERPEGSISTLTIQRTEQRDSAMYRCASSLTGQGWAFFGQGTRLTVV.

The gene calls are TRBV4-1 and TRBJ2-7; TRBD1 aligns across 7 bases. CDR1 is MGHRA, CDR2 YSYEKL, per germline. The trim removed 3 bases at V and 3 bases at J, leaving 14 bases unmatched. This CDR3 contains 17 residues. Written as DNA, the CDR3 is TGCGCCAGCAGCCATGCCCTGACAGGGAAGTTACGCTACGAGCAGTACTTC. This gives the protein CASSHALTGKLRYEQYF.

This clonotype has just a few counts. This chain links TRBV28 with TRBJ2-7; TRBD2 matches at 8 bases. Germline assignment: CDR1 MDHEN and CDR2 SYDVKM. J gave up 3 bases and V 5 bases, and 6 bases lay outside the gene matches. This CDR3 region has 14 residues. CDR3 sequence (DNA): TGTGCCAGCAGTCTGCGAGCGGGGGACTACGAGCAGTACTTC. This gives the protein CASSLRAGDYEQYF.

Notes on this clonotype: At one end the junction does not follow the germline gene, possibly because of a read error. This chain joins TRBV24-1 and TRBJ2-2; tentative D call: TRBD2 (5 bases). The CDR3 extends over 14 amino acids. CDR1 is KGHDR, CDR2 SFDVKD, per germline. DNA of the CDR3: TGTGCCACCAGTGGTCACCCGAACACCGGGGAACTGTTTTTT. Translation gives CATSGHPNTGELFF.

The chain employs TRBV6-5 and TRBJ2-5; possible D gene TRBD1, 6 bases. The V end was cut by 6 bases, the J end by 9 bases, with 20 bases between. Germline CDR1 is MNHEY and CDR2 is SVGAGI. The CDR3 is 14 amino acids. The CDR3 DNA follows: TGTGCCAGCAGCTTATGGGGGCGGAGTGAGGCCCAGTACTTC. Protein: CASSLWGRSEAQYF.

In this sample, this clonotype turned up many times. This sequence joins TRBV7-3 and TRBJ1-2; D is perhaps TRBD1 (5 bases). This CDR3 is built from 15 residues. Trimming left V 4 bases short and J 2 bases short, with 14 bases between. Germline lookup yields CDR1 SGHTA and CDR2 FQGTGA. The CDR3 nucleotides are TGTGCCAGCAGCTCCTCCGGGGACCGAAACTATGGCTACACCTTC. This sequence encodes CASSSSGDRNYGYTF.

This clonotype was picked up many times. The chain has TRBV6-2 or TRBV6-3 and TRBJ1-5; D gene ambiguous. Germline loops: CDR1 MNHEY, CDR2 SVGEGT. Trimming cost V 7 bases and J 1 base, with 5 bases left between them. This CDR3 spans 12 amino acids. The CDR3 sequence: CASMDSNQPQHF. DNA of the CDR3: TGTGCCAGCATGGACAGCAATCAGCCCCAGCATTTT.

The V call is TRBV12-3 or TRBV12-4, the J call TRBJ1-1, with TRBD1 matching 8 bases. Trimming cost V 6 bases and J 1 base; bases outside gene matches: 4. This CDR3 is built from 14 residues. The CDR3 protein is CASRGTGRNTEAFF. In nucleotides, the CDR3 is TGTGCCAGCAGAGGGACAGGTCGGAACACTGAAGCTTTCTTT.

This rearrangement joins TRBV2 to TRBJ2-4; D is unclear. Trimming pared 7 bases from V and 0 bases from J, leaving 25 bases between. This CDR3 region has 19 residues. Germline CDR1 and CDR2: SNHLY and FYNNEI. The CDR3 protein is CASIPSRHGTTAAKNIQYF. The CDR3 nucleotides read TGTGCCAGCATCCCTTCTCGCCATGGAACTACGGCAGCCAAAAACATTCAGTACTTC.